This T cell receptor (beta chain) was documented in a study of blood T cell repertoires in COVID-19. This clone was observed a few times. Clones were read by immunoSEQ multiplex PCR, and TCRdb kept only the in-frame ones, dropping some. The table records about 70,000 clones, around nine tenths of them present only once. V was clipped by 0 bases and J by 12 bases; unmatched bases: 11. The CDR3 totals 16 residues. Germline V gives CDR1 MNHEY, CDR2 SVGAGI. The V gene is TRBV6-5, the J gene TRBJ1-6; TRBD1 aligns across 7 bases. Material for sequencing was peripheral blood. This sequence originates from a human donor in a cohort sampled during active COVID-19. The CDR3 DNA follows: TGTGCCAGCAGTTACTCTACACAGGGGAAGAAGGTACCCCTCCACTTT. This gives the protein CASSYSTQGKKVPLHF.